What follows are 9 T cell receptor beta chains derived from one specimen sequenced in a study of technical replicates of blood from several donors. The method was immunoSEQ multiplex PCR; TCRdb's version includes in-frame clones alone and lacks a portion of them. The sample records more than 90,000 clones, 85% to 95% being singletons. Sequenced sample: T cells isolated from PBMCs. All receptors come from a human donor in good health.

CDR3 amino acids: CASRGGDRGPNYEQYF. DNA of the CDR3: TGCGCCAGCAGAGGGGGGGACAGGGGTCCTAACTACGAGCAGTACTTC. The chain is built from TRBV5-1 and TRBJ2-7; TRBD1 matches 10 bases. Germline lookup yields CDR1 SGHRS and CDR2 YFSETQ. J gave up 3 bases and V 5 bases, and 11 bases lay outside the gene matches. The CDR3 has 16 residues.

The V gene is TRBV6-5, the J gene TRBJ2-7, with D perhaps matching TRBD1 (6 bases). V lost 0 bases and J 3 bases, leaving 15 bases between the germline ends. Germline V lookup: CDR1 MNHEY, CDR2 SVGAGI. This CDR3 comprises 16 residues. In DNA, the CDR3 is TGTGCCAGCAGTTACTCCGTTGGACAGACCCACTACGAGCAGTACTTC. Residues: CASSYSVGQTHYEQYF.

The rearrangement uses TRBV2 and TRBJ2-7, with TRBD1 as a possible D gene (6 bases). CDR3 length equals 16 residues. Germline V gene lookup returns CDR1 SNHLY and CDR2 FYNNEI. V lost 2 bases and J 3 bases, leaving 17 bases between the germline ends. CDR3 in DNA: TGTGCCAGCAGTGAAACAGGGCGTTATGCCAACTACGAGCAGTACTTC. Residues: CASSETGRYANYEQYF. Complete variable domain (other parts from reference TRBV2 and TRBJ2-7): EPEVTQTPSHQVTQMGQEVILRCVPISNHLYFYWYRQILGQKVEFLVSFYNNEISEKSEIFDDQFSVERPDGSNFTLKIRSTKLEDSAMYFCASSETGRYANYEQYFGPGTRLTVT.

Comments on this clone: The junction departs from germline at one end; a sequencing error may be responsible. This chain connects TRBV2 to TRBJ1-1; 7 bases are shared with TRBD1. The length of the CDR3 is 16 residues. Germline V lookup: CDR1 SNHLY, CDR2 FYNNEI. The CDR3 sequence: CASREDRAAKNTEAFF. CDR3 DNA: TGTGCCAGCAGAGAAGACAGGGCTGCGAAGAACACTGAAGCTTTCTTT.

V is TRBV4-1 and J is TRBJ2-7; 9 nucleotides match TRBD2. Per germline, CDR1 MGHRA and CDR2 YSYEKL. The CDR3 contains 13 residues. V was clipped by 4 bases and J by 5 bases; unmatched bases: 3. Here the CDR3 reads CASSLGLADEQYF. DNA for the CDR3: TGCGCCAGCAGCCTGGGACTAGCTGACGAGCAGTACTTC.

The chain recombines TRBV19 with TRBJ1-1; TRBD1 matches at 9 bases. The V segment lost 5 bases and the J segment 12 bases; nucleotides outside the gene matches: 10. CDR1 is LNHDA and CDR2 is SQIVND in the germline V gene (reference sequence). This CDR3 has 13 residues. CDR3 in amino acids: CASSAGQGSRTFF. The CDR3 nucleotides read TGTGCCAGTAGTGCGGGACAGGGTAGCAGAACTTTCTTT.

The chain carries TRBV5-4 and TRBJ1-1, with 7 nucleotides matching TRBD1. The CDR3 spans 13 residues. V was pared by 10 bases and J by 5 bases, with 11 bases of the junction left unmatched. Per the germline V gene, CDR1 is SGHNT and CDR2 is YYREEE (reference sequence). CDR3 amino acids: CAGNTGVGTEAFF. The CDR3 DNA reads as TGTGCCGGCAATACAGGGGTCGGGACTGAAGCTTTCTTT.

This clone has just a few counts. The chain carries TRBV5-4 and TRBJ2-3; TRBD2 matches 9 bases. With 0 bases clipped from V and 4 bases from J, the junction kept 6 bases outside the gene matches. The length of the CDR3 is 16 residues. Germline V gene data show CDR1 as SGHNT and CDR2 as YYREEE (reference sequence). This CDR3 reads CASSLGAGGAADTQYF. The CDR3, as DNA: TGTGCCAGCAGCTTGGGAGCGGGGGGCGCGGCAGATACGCAGTATTTT. Together with reference TRBV5-4 and TRBJ2-3, the CDR3 gives the full variable domain: ETGVTQSPTHLIKTRGQQVTLRCSSQSGHNTVSWYQQALGQGPQFIFQYYREEENGRGNFPPRFSGLQFPNYSSELNVNALELDDSALYLCASSLGAGGAADTQYFGPGTRLTVL.

The table lists this clone with a count of one. The chain uses TRBV28 and TRBJ2-1; 7 bases are a match to TRBD2. After removal of 3 bases from V and 2 bases from J, the junction contained 10 bases not matched to a gene. The CDR3 covers 17 residues. Germline loops: CDR1 MDHEN, CDR2 SYDVKM. The CDR3 nucleotides are TGTGCCAGCAGTTTTTTAGGAGGGAGGGGCACCTACAATGAGCAGTTCTTC. This gives the protein CASSFLGGRGTYNEQFF.